This TCR beta chain is drawn from a study of cytomegalovirus exposure and HLA in healthy donors. The repertoire was sequenced with immunoSEQ multiplex PCR; TCRdb's copy has only in-frame clones and lacks some. The data show about 130,000 clones, 80% to 90% seen once. Notes on the study in general: Researchers counted roughly 150 TCR beta chains as cytomegalovirus-associated.

Concerning this clone: Its target is unknown.

This clonotype originated in a woman in her late teens or twenties in good health and CMV-seronegative. Material: PBMCs.

CDR3 residues: CASGTDLNSPLHF. The CDR3 DNA follows: TGTGCCAGCGGGACAGACCTCAATTCACCCCTCCACTTT. The chain combines TRBV7-6 with TRBJ1-6; 7 bases fit TRBD1. The CDR3 covers 13 residues. V lost 8 bases and J lost 7; bases outside the gene matches: 5. Per germline, CDR1 SGHVS and CDR2 FNYEAQ.